The 17 T cell receptor beta chains below come from one sample, sequenced in a study of metastatic and nonmetastatic thyroid tumors. Using MiXCR, TCRdb re-called clones from the PCR reads. The table has 15,000 to 20,000 clones, approximately 30% seen once; the top ten hold around an eighth. Ahead of thyroid surgery, no patient had received treatment of any kind. The sequencing sample was made of tumor tissue. The receptors derive from a male donor with papillary thyroid cancer or a benign thyroid nodule (not recorded which). Some clones in this sample may be carry-over from other donors' samples.

In this sample, this clone turned up a few times. The CDR3 spells CASSLGLASEQYF. CDR3 bases: TGTGCCAGCAGCCTAGGGCTAGCTTCCGAGCAGTACTTC. The V gene is TRBV27, the J gene TRBJ2-7; D might be TRBD2 (5 bases). The length of the CDR3 is 13 residues. Germline-derived CDR1 and CDR2 are MNHEY and SMNVEV (reference sequence). Trimming took off 6 bases at V and 6 bases at J, with 15 bases between the two ends.

The count of this clone is one. V and J are TRBV6-1 and TRBJ1-1, with D maybe TRBD1 (5 bases). The V gene lost 6 bases and the J gene lost 2 bases, with 16 bases spanning the gap. In germline, CDR1 is MNHNS, CDR2 SASEGT. The CDR3 is made up of 15 amino acids. CDR3 residues: CASRPGHGRNTEAFF. In DNA, the CDR3 is TGTGCCAGCAGACCCGGACATGGGCGAAACACTGAAGCTTTCTTT.

The V and J genes are TRBV20-1 and TRBJ1-1; D ambiguous. Germline CDR1 reads DFQATT; CDR2 reads SNEGSKA (reference sequence). The V and J ends lost 0 bases and 5 bases respectively, with 13 bases between them. The CDR3 covers 14 residues. The CDR3 reads CSARDYEIWTEAFF. The CDR3 DNA reads TGCAGTGCTAGAGATTACGAGATTTGGACTGAAGCTTTCTTT.

Within the sample, this clone is medium-sized (0.01 to 0.1%). The rearrangement links TRBV11-2 to TRBJ1-2, with D uncertain. Trimming pared 0 bases from V and 2 bases from J, leaving 10 bases between. Germline V CDR1 and CDR2: SGHAT, FQNNGV. CDR3 length equals 15 residues. CDR3 amino acids: CASSLEGTGNYGYTF. As DNA, the CDR3 is TGTGCCAGCAGCTTAGAGGGAACGGGGAACTATGGCTACACCTTC.

This clone was observed a few times. The V call is TRBV6-1, the J call TRBJ2-3; D is undetermined. The CDR3 sequence is 17 residues long. From germline, CDR1 is MNHNS and CDR2 SASEGT. V was clipped by 4 bases and J by 2 bases, with 19 bases between them. CDR3 loop: CASSALDPPIVTDTQYF. The CDR3 region has the DNA TGTGCCAGCAGTGCCTTGGACCCACCAATTGTCACAGATACGCAGTATTTT.

The chain uses TRBV6-1 and TRBJ2-7, with 8 bases aligning to TRBD2. The CDR3 length is 15 residues. The germline V gene has CDR1 MNHNS and CDR2 SASEGT. The junction had 11 bases not matched to a gene; V was cut back by 7 bases and J by 3 bases. CDR3 residues: CASTPRGGLGYEQYF. CDR3 bases: TGTGCCAGCACCCCCCGGGGGGGATTAGGCTACGAGCAGTACTTC.

A remark on this clone: The germline gene is not matched at one end of the junction; a read error may be the cause. The chain joins TRBV7-2 to TRBJ1-3, with D possibly being TRBD1 (5 bases). The CDR3 consists of 12 residues. Germline values: CDR1 SGHTA, CDR2 FQGNSA. Here the CDR3 DNA reads TGTGCCAGCAGCTCTACAGGAACCACCATATATTTT. Its protein is CASSSTGTTIYF. The whole variable domain, filled in from reference TRBV7-2 and TRBJ1-3, reads GAGVSQSPSNKVTEKGKDVELRCDPISGHTALYWYRQSLGQGLEFLIYFQGNSAPDKSGLPSDRFSAERTGGSVSTLTIQRTQQEDSAVYLCASSSTGTTIYFGEGSWLTVV.

The chain combines TRBV28 with TRBJ2-7; possibly TRBD1 or TRBD2 for D (5 bases each). V lost 6 bases, J lost 0 bases, and 12 bases lay in between. The germline gives CDR1 MDHEN, CDR2 SYDVKM. The CDR3 loop spans 14 amino acids. CDR3 protein: CASSVGRSSYEQYF. The CDR3 DNA follows: TGTGCCAGCAGCGTGGGACGCAGCTCCTACGAGCAGTACTTC.

This clone was detected ten times or more. At one end the junction does not follow the germline gene, possibly because of a read error. The V call is TRBV7-7, the J call TRBJ2-5; TRBD1 agrees at 7 bases. The CDR3 is 15 amino acids. CDR1 is SSHAT and CDR2 is FNYEAQ in the germline V gene (reference sequence). CDR3 region: CASRFRTGVGETQYF. CDR3 sequence (DNA): TGTGCTAGCAGATTCCGGACAGGTGTTGGGGAGACCCAGTACTTC. The full variable domain, completed using reference TRBV7-7 and TRBJ2-5, is GAGVSQSPRYKVTKRGQDVTLRCDPISSHATLYWYQQALGQGPEFLTYFNYEAQPDKSGLPSDRFSAERPEGSISTLTIQRTEQRDSAMYRCASRFRTGVGETQYFGPGTRLLVL.

This clone is categorized as medium-sized. J is TRBJ2-2 and V is TRBV6-6, with 8 bases matching TRBD2. The CDR3 has 13 amino acids. CDR1 MNHNY and CDR2 SVGAGI come from the germline V gene (reference sequence). V lost 2 bases, J lost 8 bases, and 1 base stayed unmatched. CDR3 protein: CASSYVAGGELFF. CDR3 in DNA: TGTGCCAGCAGTTACGTAGCGGGAGGGGAGCTGTTTTTT.

V usage is TRBV9 and J usage is TRBJ2-2; TRBD1 or TRBD2 may be the D gene (5 bases each). Per the germline V gene, CDR1 is SGDLS and CDR2 is YYNGEE. Trimming stripped 0 bases from V and 6 bases from J, with 12 bases between. This CDR3 has 15 residues. For the CDR3, the DNA is TGTGCCAGCAGCGTAGTGCGGGTGGGGGCCGGGGAGCTGTTTTTT. The encoded protein is CASSVVRVGAGELFF.

In its sample, this clone was seen many times. V is TRBV30 and J is TRBJ1-4; D is unclear. CDR3 length equals 14 residues. Germline CDR1 and CDR2: GTSNPN and SVGIG (reference sequence). V was cut by 3 bases and J by 8 bases, with 16 bases left in between. CDR3 loop: CAWSATEVREKLFF. The CDR3, as DNA: TGTGCCTGGAGCGCGACCGAGGTACGGGAAAAACTGTTTTTT.

This clone occurred a few times. This rearrangement joins TRBV20-1 to TRBJ1-6; no clear D. Germline values: CDR1 DFQATT, CDR2 SNEGSKA (reference sequence). Trimming left V 2 bases short and J 12 bases short, with 11 bases between. The CDR3 contains 12 residues. The DNA for the CDR3 is TGCAGTGCTAGACCCGGTGCGGGACCCCTCCACTTT. Its translation: CSARPGAGPLHF.

Ten or more counts support this clone. This chain connects TRBV3-1 to TRBJ2-2; TRBD2 matches 14 bases. CDR3 length: 17 residues. With V trimmed by 4 bases and J by 8 bases, 9 bases remained unmatched. Germline V CDR1 and CDR2: LGHDT, YNNKEL (reference sequence). In DNA form, the CDR3 reads TGTGCCAGCAGCCCCCTGGGACTAGCGGGAGTCGCGGGGGAGCTGTTTTTT. Translating gives CASSPLGLAGVAGELFF.

This clone appeared a few times. This chain joins TRBV12-3 or TRBV12-4 and TRBJ2-1, with 10 bases aligning to TRBD2. The CDR3 sequence is 15 residues long. Trimming cost V 6 bases and J 2 bases; bases outside gene matches: 4. For the CDR3, the DNA is TGTGCCAGCAGGCTTGGACTAGCGGCCTACAATGAGCAGTTCTTC. It yields the protein CASRLGLAAYNEQFF.

This clone has a count of ten or more. The chain has TRBV25-1 and TRBJ2-5; maybe TRBD2 (5 bases). The germline V gene encodes CDR1 MGHDK and CDR2 SYGVNS. The CDR3 sequence is 14 residues long. V was pared by 1 base and J by 5 bases, with 11 bases between. The CDR3 DNA is TGTGCCAGCAGTGAATTTGGGAGAGGCGAGACCCAGTACTTC. Protein product: CASSEFGRGETQYF.

This clone was observed at least ten times. Other DNA sequences in this specimen translate into the identical CDR3. The chain carries TRBV24-1 and TRBJ2-1, with a weak D call TRBD2 (5 bases). V was shortened by 4 bases and J by 9 bases, with 12 bases between the two germline ends. This CDR3 has 13 amino acids. Germline-derived CDR1 and CDR2 are KGHDR and SFDVKD. DNA of the CDR3: TGTGCCACCAGTGACTATGACGGAGGTGAGCAGTTCTTC. This codes for CATSDYDGGEQFF.